The entry that follows covers one T cell receptor beta chain sequence. What it recognizes is unknown. V was shortened by 5 bases and J by 5 bases, with 15 bases between the two germline ends. Germline V gene lookup returns CDR1 LNHNV and CDR2 YYDKDF (reference sequence). This CDR3 comprises 14 residues. The source of the sample is a study of beta chain features in type 1 diabetes. Study as a whole: Cell yields, gender and age were comparable in patients and healthy donors. Regarding the study as a whole: Moderate yet significant TCRB CDR3 shortening was seen in Type 1 diabetes patients in all four CD4+ subsets. The question of HLA type influencing TCRB rearrangement was one that remained unresolved here. High-TCR-expressing cells could be over-represented by cDNA sequencing.

The sequenced template was cDNA made from the entire isolated RNA. Here immunoSEQ multiplex PCR was the method, and the copy in TCRdb shows in-frame clones only, minus some. The sample lists 110,000 to 150,000 clones, roughly 7.2% occurring once. Sequences were obtained from central memory CD4+ T cells from blood. The TCR originated in a woman aged 30 to 39 in good health. The chain employs TRBV15 and TRBJ2-5; tentatively, D is TRBD2 (6 bases). The DNA for the CDR3 is TGTGCCACCAGCCAAGCAGGGAGGTGGGAGACCCAGTACTTC. This codes for CATSQAGRWETQYF.